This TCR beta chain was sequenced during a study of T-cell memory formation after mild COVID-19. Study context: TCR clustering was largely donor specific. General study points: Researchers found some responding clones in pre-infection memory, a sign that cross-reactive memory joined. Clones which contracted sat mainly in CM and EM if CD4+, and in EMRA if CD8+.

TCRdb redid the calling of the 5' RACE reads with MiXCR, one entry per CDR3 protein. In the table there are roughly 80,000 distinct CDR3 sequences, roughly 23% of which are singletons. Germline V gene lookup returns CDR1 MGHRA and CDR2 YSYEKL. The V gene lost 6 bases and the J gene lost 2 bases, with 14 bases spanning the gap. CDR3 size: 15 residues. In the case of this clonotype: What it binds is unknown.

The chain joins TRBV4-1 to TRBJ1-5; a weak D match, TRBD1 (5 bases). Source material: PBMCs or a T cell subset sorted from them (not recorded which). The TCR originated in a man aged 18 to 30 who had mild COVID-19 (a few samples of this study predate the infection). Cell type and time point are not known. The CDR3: CASSPTVRGNQPQHF. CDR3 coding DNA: TGCGCCAGCAGTCCGACAGTGAGGGGCAATCAGCCCCAGCATTTT.